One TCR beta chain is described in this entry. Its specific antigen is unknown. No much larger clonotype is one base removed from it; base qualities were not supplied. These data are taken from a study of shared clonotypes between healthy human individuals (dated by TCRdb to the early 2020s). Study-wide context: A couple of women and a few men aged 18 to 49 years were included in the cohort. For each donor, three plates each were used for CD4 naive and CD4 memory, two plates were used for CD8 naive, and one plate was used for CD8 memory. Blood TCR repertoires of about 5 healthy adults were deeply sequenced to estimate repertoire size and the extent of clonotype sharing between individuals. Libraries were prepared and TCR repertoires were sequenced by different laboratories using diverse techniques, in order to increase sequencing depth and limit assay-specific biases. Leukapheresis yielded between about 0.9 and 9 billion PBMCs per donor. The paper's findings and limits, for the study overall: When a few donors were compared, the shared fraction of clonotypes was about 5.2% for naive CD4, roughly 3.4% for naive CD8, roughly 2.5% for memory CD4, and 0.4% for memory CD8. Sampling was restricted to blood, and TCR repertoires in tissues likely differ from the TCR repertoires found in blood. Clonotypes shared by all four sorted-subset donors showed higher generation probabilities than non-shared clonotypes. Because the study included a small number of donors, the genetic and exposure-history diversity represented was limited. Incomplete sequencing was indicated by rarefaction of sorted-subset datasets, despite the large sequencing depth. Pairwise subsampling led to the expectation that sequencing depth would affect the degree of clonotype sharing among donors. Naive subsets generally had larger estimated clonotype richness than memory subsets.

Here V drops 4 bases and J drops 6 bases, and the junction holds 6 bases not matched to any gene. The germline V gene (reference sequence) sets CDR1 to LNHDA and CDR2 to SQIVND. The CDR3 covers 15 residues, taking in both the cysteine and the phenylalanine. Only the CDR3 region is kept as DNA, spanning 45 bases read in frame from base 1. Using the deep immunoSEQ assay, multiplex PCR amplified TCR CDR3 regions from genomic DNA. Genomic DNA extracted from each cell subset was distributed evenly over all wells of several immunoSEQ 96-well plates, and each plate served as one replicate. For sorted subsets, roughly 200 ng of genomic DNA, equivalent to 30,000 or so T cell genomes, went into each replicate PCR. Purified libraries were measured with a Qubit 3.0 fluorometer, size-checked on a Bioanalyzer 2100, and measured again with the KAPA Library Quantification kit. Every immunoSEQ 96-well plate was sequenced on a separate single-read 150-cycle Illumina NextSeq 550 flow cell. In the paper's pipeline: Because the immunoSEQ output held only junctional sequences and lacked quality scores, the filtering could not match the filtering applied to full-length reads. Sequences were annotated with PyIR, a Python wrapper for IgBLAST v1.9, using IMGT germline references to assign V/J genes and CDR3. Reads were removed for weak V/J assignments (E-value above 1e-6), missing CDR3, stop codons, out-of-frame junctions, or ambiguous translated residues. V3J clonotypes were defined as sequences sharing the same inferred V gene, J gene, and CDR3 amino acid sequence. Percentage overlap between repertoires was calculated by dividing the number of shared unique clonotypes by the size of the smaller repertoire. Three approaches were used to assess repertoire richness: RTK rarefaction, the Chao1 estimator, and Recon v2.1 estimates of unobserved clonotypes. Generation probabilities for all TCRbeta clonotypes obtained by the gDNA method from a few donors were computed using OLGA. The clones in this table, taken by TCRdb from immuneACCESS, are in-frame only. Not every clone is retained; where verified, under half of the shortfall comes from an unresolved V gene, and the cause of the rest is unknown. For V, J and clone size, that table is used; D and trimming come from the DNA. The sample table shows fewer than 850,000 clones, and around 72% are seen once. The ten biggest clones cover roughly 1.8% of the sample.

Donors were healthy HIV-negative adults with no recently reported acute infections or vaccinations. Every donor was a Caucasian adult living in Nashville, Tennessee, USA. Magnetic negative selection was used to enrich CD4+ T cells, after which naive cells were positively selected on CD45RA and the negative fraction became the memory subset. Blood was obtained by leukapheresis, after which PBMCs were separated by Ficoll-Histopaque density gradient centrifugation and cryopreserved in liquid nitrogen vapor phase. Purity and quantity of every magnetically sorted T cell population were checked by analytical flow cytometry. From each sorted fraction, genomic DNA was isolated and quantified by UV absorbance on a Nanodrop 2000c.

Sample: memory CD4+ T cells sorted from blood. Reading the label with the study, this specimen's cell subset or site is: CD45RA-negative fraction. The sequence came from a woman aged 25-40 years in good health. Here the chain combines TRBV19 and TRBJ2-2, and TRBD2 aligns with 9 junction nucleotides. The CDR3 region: CASSRGVAGAGELFF. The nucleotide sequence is TGTGCCAGTAGTAGAGGAGTAGCGGGAGCCGGGGAGCTGTTTTTT.